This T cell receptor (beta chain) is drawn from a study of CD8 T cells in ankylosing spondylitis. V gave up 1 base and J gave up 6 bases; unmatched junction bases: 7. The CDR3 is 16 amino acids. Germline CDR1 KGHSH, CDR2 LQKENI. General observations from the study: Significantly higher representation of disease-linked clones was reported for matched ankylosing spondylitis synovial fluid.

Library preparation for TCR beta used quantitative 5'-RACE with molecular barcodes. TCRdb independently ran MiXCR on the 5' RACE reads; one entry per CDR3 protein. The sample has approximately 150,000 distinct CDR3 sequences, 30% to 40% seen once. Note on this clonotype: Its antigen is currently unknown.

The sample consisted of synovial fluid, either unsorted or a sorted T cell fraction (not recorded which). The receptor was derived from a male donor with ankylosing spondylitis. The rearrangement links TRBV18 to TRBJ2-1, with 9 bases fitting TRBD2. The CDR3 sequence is CASSPLSRGGGNEQFF. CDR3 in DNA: TGTGCCAGCTCACCACTGTCGCGGGGGGGCGGCAATGAGCAGTTCTTC.